Listed here are 29 T cell receptor beta chains from one sample, sequenced in a study of metastatic and nonmetastatic thyroid tumors (dated by TCRdb to the early 2020s). Before undergoing thyroid surgery, none of the patients had been given any kind of treatment. Libraries were constructed by PCR. The sequencer listed for this sample is Illumina HiSeq 4000. TCRdb applied fastp at Q25 and MiXCR to the public reads, then kept only in-frame beta chains. Counted in this sample were more than 35,000 clones; about 18% of them appeared once. Clones ranked in the top ten supply around 6.6% of the sample. The sequenced sample was blood. The source of these receptors is a male donor with papillary thyroid cancer or a benign thyroid nodule (not recorded which). Some clones in this sample may be carry-over from other donors' samples.

The chain uses TRBV20-1 and TRBJ1-6; D not certain. In germline, CDR1 is DFQATT, CDR2 SNEGSKA (reference sequence). V dropped 0 bases and J dropped 0 bases, with 9 bases sitting between them. The CDR3 sequence is 16 residues long. The CDR3 nucleotides are TGCAGTGCTAGAGATGGGAGTGGCTCCTATAATTCACCCCTCCACTTT. Its protein product is CSARDGSGSYNSPLHF.

Many counts were recorded for this clone. A read error may explain this, as a much larger clone is one base away. This chain joins TRBV2 and TRBJ2-7; 7 nucleotides align to TRBD1. The CDR3 sequence is 14 residues long. Trimming took 7 bases from V and 2 from J; bases not matched to a gene: 8. The germline gives CDR1 SNHLY, CDR2 FYNNEI. CDR3 in amino acids: CASTTTTGAYEQYF. CDR3 bases: TGTGCCAGCACCACGACTACAGGGGCCTACGAGCAGTACTTC.

This clone has at least ten counts. V gene TRBV6-4 combines with J gene TRBJ2-3; D not resolved. CDR1 is MRHNA and CDR2 is SNTAGT in the germline V gene. Trimming removed 0 bases from V and 2 bases from J, with 9 bases in between. The CDR3 is 15 amino acids. CDR3: CASSDSAELTDTQYF. In nucleotides, the CDR3 is TGTGCCAGCAGTGACTCGGCAGAGCTCACAGATACGCAGTATTTT.

This clone was observed many times. The V gene is TRBV4-3, the J gene TRBJ2-1; TRBD2 matches at 15 bases. CDR1 LGHNA and CDR2 YSLEER come from the germline V gene. V was clipped by 8 bases and J by 4 bases; unmatched bases: 6. The CDR3 length is 16 residues. As DNA, the CDR3 is TGCGCCAGCCTTGGACTAGCGGGGGGGCCATACAATGAGCAGTTCTTC. It translates to CASLGLAGGPYNEQFF.

This clone was counted at least ten times. In DNA, the CDR3 is TGTGCCGGTCAAGCATTAGGGAACGAGCAGTACTTC. Translating it yields CAGQALGNEQYF. The J gene is TRBJ2-7, the V gene TRBV2; D gene unclear. The V end was cut by 11 bases, the J end by 5 bases, with 16 bases between. CDR3 length equals 12 residues. Germline CDR1 SNHLY, CDR2 FYNNEI.

This clone is termed medium-sized. The J gene is TRBJ1-1, the V gene TRBV12-3 or TRBV12-4, with D perhaps TRBD1 (5 bases). This CDR3 region has 17 residues. V gave up 0 bases and J gave up 4 bases, with 18 bases separating them. CDR3 DNA sequence: TGTGCCAGCAGTTTAGCGGGGGGTACGAATTTTGGCACTGAAGCTTTCTTT. Translation gives CASSLAGGTNFGTEAFF.

In its sample, this clone was seen many times. This rearrangement joins TRBV7-6 to TRBJ2-7, with 9 nucleotides matching TRBD1. The V gene end was trimmed by 5 bases and the J gene end by 2 bases; junction bases not matched to a gene: 7. Germline CDR1 SGHVS, CDR2 FNYEAQ. The CDR3 loop spans 15 amino acids. The CDR3 nucleotides read TGTGCCAGCAGCCCGAGGACAGGGGATCCCTACGAGCAGTACTTC. Translated: CASSPRTGDPYEQYF.

This clone was detected many times. The rearrangement joins TRBV7-9 to TRBJ1-5, with TRBD1 matching over 7 bases. Looked up from germline, CDR1 is SEHNR and CDR2 is FQNEAQ (reference sequence). V trimming: 6 bases; J trimming: 0 bases; junction bases outside the gene matches: 5. The CDR3 totals 15 residues. The CDR3, as DNA: TGTGCCAGCAGTACAGGGGACTATAGCAATCAGCCCCAGCATTTT. Its translation: CASSTGDYSNQPQHF.

This clone appeared many times. The J gene is TRBJ2-5, the V gene TRBV11-3; TRBD2 is a possible D gene (5 bases). Germline V lookup: CDR1 SGHNT, CDR2 YENEEA. Between the trimmed V and J ends, which lost 2 bases and 4 bases, there was a span of 14 bases. This CDR3 contains 15 residues. CDR3 in amino acids: CASSLTAGIRETQYF. CDR3 coding DNA: TGTGCCAGCAGCTTAACGGCCGGGATCCGAGAGACCCAGTACTTC.

This clone was recorded many times. This rearrangement joins TRBV20-1 to TRBJ2-7; 16 bases are shared with TRBD2. The germline V gene encodes CDR1 DFQATT and CDR2 SNEGSKA (reference sequence). This CDR3 region has 19 residues. V gave up 5 bases and J gave up 0 bases; unmatched junction bases: 13. CDR3 DNA sequence: TGCAGTGCTTTCCAGACCGGGACTAGCGGGGGGGTTCGCTCCTACGAGCAGTACTTC. This sequence encodes CSAFQTGTSGGVRSYEQYF.

This clone was counted at least ten times. The chain combines TRBV12-3 or TRBV12-4 with TRBJ2-3; 7 positions match TRBD2. The CDR3 extends over 17 amino acids. The V and J ends lost 6 bases and 0 bases, in that order; junction bases with no gene match: 12. The DNA of the CDR3 is TGTGCCAGCAGATCAGGGAGGGGAGCGGGAAGCACAGATACGCAGTATTTT. It encodes CASRSGRGAGSTDTQYF.

The V call is TRBV5-6, the J call TRBJ1-3, with TRBD1 identical over 7 bases. Unmatched junction bases numbered 10, after V lost 3 bases and J lost 4 bases. Germline V gene sequence: CDR1 SGHDT, CDR2 YYEEEE. The CDR3 runs to 16 residues. The CDR3 DNA sequence: TGTGCCAGCAGCTCGTCCCGGGACAGTGAGGGAAACACCATATATTTT. This translates into CASSSSRDSEGNTIYF.

This clone was observed a single time. This chain connects TRBV20-1 to TRBJ1-2; maybe TRBD1 (5 bases). The CDR3 is 15 residues long. CDR1 DFQATT and CDR2 SNEGSKA come from the germline V gene (reference sequence). V gave up 2 bases and J gave up 4 bases, with 17 bases separating them. The CDR3 DNA reads as TGCAGTGCTAGATCAGGCCCTAGGGGACGCTATGGCTACACCTTC. Encoded protein: CSARSGPRGRYGYTF.

This chain uses TRBV29-1 with TRBJ1-2; D not resolved. The CDR3 totals 15 residues. V was cut by 0 bases and J by 0 bases, with 11 bases left in between. Germline values: CDR1 SQVTM, CDR2 ANQGSEA. Written as DNA, the CDR3 is TGCAGCGTTGAAGATGAGAGAACAGCTAACTATGGCTACACCTTC. Translation gives CSVEDERTANYGYTF. The variable domain in full, with the rest retrieved from reference TRBV29-1 and TRBJ1-2, is SAVISQKPSRDICQRGTSLTIQCQVDSQVTMMFWYRQQPGQSLTLIATANQGSEATYESGFVIDKFPISRPNLTFSTLTVSNMSPEDSSIYLCSVEDERTANYGYTFGSGTRLTVV.

The chain uses TRBV11-2 and TRBJ1-6; TRBD1 matches at 7 bases. The V gene end was trimmed by 2 bases and the J gene end by 14 bases; junction bases not matched to a gene: 9. The CDR3 has 14 amino acids. CDR1 and CDR2 (germline): SGHAT, FQNNGV. As DNA, the CDR3 is TGTGCCAGCAGCTTAAATCCAGGGGGTCCATCCCTCCACTTT. Its translation: CASSLNPGGPSLHF.

This clone came up many times. Its ends do not fully match the called genes, so a read error is possible. This chain connects TRBV7-7 to TRBJ2-2, with D uncertain. This CDR3 region has 13 residues. CDR1 SSHAT and CDR2 FNYEAQ come from the germline V gene (reference sequence). CDR3 nucleotides: TGTGCTAGCAGCTTAACAGTTTCAGGGGAGCTGTTTTTT. It encodes CASSLTVSGELFF.

The sample holds many counts of this clone. The CDR3 carries no conserved terminal phenylalanine or tryptophan, so it likely arises from a read error. The chain employs TRBV5-1 and TRBJ2-2, with D possibly matching TRBD2 (6 bases). CDR3 length: 17 residues. Germline CDR1 and CDR2: SGHRS and YFSETQ. The ends were cut back, 1 base at V and 1 base at J, with 14 bases in the middle. The CDR3 loop is CASSLNRGTGNTGELFS. The CDR3 DNA reads as TGCGCCAGCAGCTTGAACCGGGGGACGGGGAACACCGGGGAGCTGTTTTCT.

This clone was picked up a small number of times. The V and J genes are TRBV6-1 and TRBJ2-7; TRBD1 matches at 7 bases. After removal of 5 bases from V and 6 bases from J, the junction contained 7 bases not matched to a gene. The V gene's germline CDR1 is MNHNS and CDR2 SASEGT. The CDR3 contains 13 residues. CDR3 protein: CASSPTGLVEQYF. CDR3 sequence (DNA): TGTGCCAGCAGTCCGACAGGGCTGGTCGAGCAGTACTTC.

This clone showed up many times. The chain combines TRBV2 with TRBJ2-1; D gene ambiguous. The length of the CDR3 is 14 residues. CDR1 and CDR2 (germline): SNHLY, FYNNEI. The germline V and J ends were trimmed by 5 bases and 3 bases, with 11 bases remaining between them. CDR3 nucleotides: TGTGCCAGCAGTCACGACATAGGCTACAATGAGCAGTTCTTC. Translating gives CASSHDIGYNEQFF.

This clone was detected only once. In DNA form, the CDR3 reads TGCAGTGCTAGAGATACAGGGGAAACTGAAGCTTTCTTT. It is translated as CSARDTGETEAFF. The chain has TRBV20-1 and TRBJ1-1; TRBD1 agrees at 7 bases. The CDR3 has 13 amino acids. CDR1 and CDR2 (germline): DFQATT, SNEGSKA (reference sequence). With 0 bases clipped from V and 5 bases from J, the junction kept 3 bases outside the gene matches.

This clone was seen repeatedly, ten times or more. V usage is TRBV6-1 and J usage is TRBJ2-7; D is possibly TRBD1 (6 bases). The CDR3 is made up of 14 amino acids. The V gene's germline CDR1 is MNHNS and CDR2 SASEGT. V was clipped by 10 bases and J by 4 bases, with 20 bases between them. This CDR3 is CATREGRGWYEQYF. CDR3 sequence (DNA): TGTGCCACCCGGGAAGGCAGGGGATGGTACGAGCAGTACTTC.

CDR3 nucleotides: TGTGCCAGCAGCTTAGTTAAAGGGGGGGAAACCTACAATGAGCAGTTCTTC. Protein sequence: CASSLVKGGETYNEQFF. This sequence joins TRBV7-8 and TRBJ2-1, with D perhaps matching TRBD2 (7 bases). The CDR3 sequence is 17 residues long. V lost 1 base, J lost 2 bases, and 15 bases lay in between. Germline-derived CDR1 and CDR2 are SGHVS and FQNEAQ.

This clone was detected many times. The chain carries TRBV3-1 and TRBJ2-1; D gene ambiguous. CDR1 is LGHDT and CDR2 is YNNKEL in the germline V gene (reference sequence). The CDR3 loop spans 14 amino acids. V gave up 0 bases and J gave up 5 bases, with 8 bases separating them. This CDR3 reads CASSQDWPHNEQFF. CDR3 nucleotide sequence: TGTGCCAGCAGCCAAGATTGGCCCCACAATGAGCAGTTCTTC.

The gene calls are TRBV20-1 and TRBJ1-5; 10 positions match TRBD1. V lost 5 bases, J lost 6 bases, and 10 bases stayed unmatched. CDR1 is DFQATT and CDR2 is SNEGSKA in the germline V gene (reference sequence). The CDR3 is 15 amino acids. The CDR3 reads CSARDRGMVGQPQHF. CDR3 nucleotide sequence: TGCAGTGCTCGGGACAGGGGTATGGTTGGTCAGCCCCAGCATTTT.

This clone came up many times. The CDR3 sequence: CSASLGTGGFF. The CDR3 nucleotides are TGCAGTGCTAGCCTCGGGACAGGCGGCTTCTTT. The chain links TRBV20-1 to TRBJ1-1; 8 bases fit TRBD1. With V trimmed by 3 bases and J by 14 bases, 8 bases remained unmatched. This CDR3 has 11 residues. Germline assignment: CDR1 DFQATT and CDR2 SNEGSKA (reference sequence).

The chain is built from TRBV4-2 and TRBJ1-2; D gene uncertain. The CDR3 has 15 residues. Germline CDR1 reads LGHNA; CDR2 reads YNFKEQ. V was pared by 0 bases and J by 5 bases, with 13 bases between. As DNA, the CDR3 is TGTGCCAGCAGCCAAGAGGCTGAGGGAGGGTATGGCTACACCTTC. Amino acid sequence: CASSQEAEGGYGYTF.

This clone occurred many times. This sequence joins TRBV5-8 and TRBJ2-7, with 10 bases that match TRBD2. V lost 3 bases to trimming and J lost 6 bases; unmatched junction nucleotides: 9. Per germline, CDR1 SGHTS and CDR2 YDEGEE. This CDR3 region has 15 residues. CDR3 sequence: CASSYLAGVAFEQYF. The CDR3 nucleotides read TGTGCCAGCAGCTATCTAGCGGGAGTAGCTTTCGAGCAGTACTTC.

The CDR3, as DNA: TGTGCCAGCAGCGGGACTAGCGGGAGGTTCGGTGAGCAGTTCTTC. It codes for CASSGTSGRFGEQFF. The rearrangement joins TRBV11-1 to TRBJ2-1; TRBD2 aligns across 15 bases. The CDR3 is 15 residues long. The junction had 5 bases not matched to a gene; V was cut back by 5 bases and J by 9 bases. CDR1 and CDR2 from the germline V gene are SGHAT and FQDESV (reference sequence).

This clone came up many times. For the CDR3, the DNA is TGTGCCAGCAGCCAAGAAGTTATTTCGTTGGCTAGCGGGAGAATGGTCTACGAGCAGTACTTC. Encoded protein: CASSQEVISLASGRMVYEQYF. The chain carries TRBV3-1 and TRBJ2-7, with 10 bases that match TRBD2. The length of the CDR3 is 21 residues. The germline gives CDR1 LGHDT, CDR2 YNNKEL (reference sequence). J gave up 3 bases and V 0 bases, and 20 bases lay outside the gene matches.